This TCR beta chain was captured in a study of control samples from healthy donors and cancer patients. The data were produced by immunoSEQ multiplex PCR, yet TCRdb's version contains in-frame clones alone and is incomplete. The data contain some 130,000 clones, about 93% of them singletons. The length of the CDR3 is 13 residues. CDR1 is KGHSH and CDR2 is LQKENI in the germline V gene. The V and J ends lost 3 bases and 7 bases respectively, with 10 bases between them. About this clone itself: This CDR3 is also generated by other DNA sequences in the sample.

This clonotype originated in a man aged 35 to 55 in good health. Material: blood. The J gene is TRBJ1-5, the V gene TRBV18; D perhaps matches TRBD1 (6 bases). CDR3: CASSPGQGQPQHF. The CDR3 nucleotides are TGTGCCAGCTCACCGGGGCAGGGGCAGCCCCAGCATTTT.